The 25 T cell receptor beta chains reported below all come from one sample, sequenced in a study of OX40 agonist ivuxolimab in advanced cancers. The method was immunoSEQ multiplex PCR; TCRdb's version includes in-frame clones alone and lacks a portion of them. The table has about 34,000 clones, less than 85% seen once; the top ten hold approximately 11%. Sequences were derived from CD4+ or CD8+ T cells sorted from blood, sampled in a trial of the OX40 agonist ivuxolimab. The receptors were gathered from an adult with an advanced solid tumor such as melanoma, head and neck, liver or kidney cancer.

The rearrangement uses TRBV6-6 and TRBJ2-3, with a possible D match to TRBD2 (6 bases). This CDR3 comprises 13 residues. Deletions cut 5 bases from V and 2 bases from J, with 8 bases between. Germline V gene data show CDR1 as MNHNY and CDR2 as SVGAGI (reference sequence). CDR3 loop: CASSGGLTDTQYF. The CDR3, as DNA: TGTGCCAGCAGTGGGGGACTCACAGATACGCAGTATTTT.

This clone was detected only a few times. V usage is TRBV11-2 and J usage is TRBJ2-5, with D tentatively TRBD1 (6 bases). V lost 0 bases and J 5 bases, leaving 7 bases between the germline ends. This CDR3 region has 13 residues. Germline CDR1 is SGHAT and CDR2 is FQNNGV. The CDR3 DNA is TGTGCCAGCAGCTTAGACAGGGGCGAGACCCAGTACTTC. It translates to CASSLDRGETQYF.

V is TRBV5-1 and J is TRBJ2-7; the D call may be TRBD1 or TRBD2 (6 bases each). From germline, CDR1 is SGHRS and CDR2 YFSETQ. V lost 0 bases to trimming and J lost 2 bases, with 12 bases between them. This CDR3 is 15 amino acids long. The CDR3 DNA reads as TGCGCCAGCAGCTTGGCGGGGGCCCCAGCCTACGAGCAGTACTTC. As protein: CASSLAGAPAYEQYF. Based on the CDR3 plus reference TRBV5-1 and TRBJ2-7, the full variable domain is KAGVTQTPRYLIKTRGQQVTLSCSPISGHRSVSWYQQTPGQGLQFLFEYFSETQRNKGNFPGRFSGRQFSNSRSEMNVSTLELGDSALYLCASSLAGAPAYEQYFGPGTRLTVT.

The chain couples TRBV5-1 to TRBJ1-2; D might be TRBD1 (5 bases). Trimming removed 4 bases from V and 4 bases from J, with 20 bases in between. In germline, CDR1 is SGHRS, CDR2 YFSETQ. CDR3 size: 16 residues. CDR3 amino acids: CASSPGAGPSGYGYTF. CDR3 coding DNA: TGCGCCAGCAGCCCAGGCGCAGGGCCAAGTGGCTATGGCTACACCTTC.

This chain joins TRBV9 and TRBJ1-5; 10 bases map to TRBD1. The CDR3 covers 17 residues. Trimming cost V 4 bases and J 2 bases; bases outside gene matches: 9. The germline CDR1 and CDR2 sequences are SGDLS and YYNGEE. CDR3 DNA sequence: TGTGCCAGCAGCTTACACCGGGACAGGGGAGGCAATCAGCCCCAGCATTTT. Its translation: CASSLHRDRGGNQPQHF.

This sequence joins TRBV7-9 and TRBJ1-1; 10 nucleotides align to TRBD1. Trimming cost V 4 bases and J 4 bases; bases outside gene matches: 0. Germline loops: CDR1 SEHNR, CDR2 FQNEAQ (reference sequence). The CDR3 is made up of 13 amino acids. The CDR3 protein is CASSWTGGTEAFF. The CDR3 nucleotides are TGTGCCAGCAGCTGGACAGGGGGCACTGAAGCTTTCTTT.

The chain combines TRBV6-5 with TRBJ1-1; tentative D call: TRBD1 (6 bases). The V and J ends lost 7 bases and 0 bases respectively, with 12 bases between them. The CDR3 runs to 14 residues. Per the germline V gene, CDR1 is MNHEY and CDR2 is SVGAGI. The CDR3 sequence: CASTSGQMNTEAFF. The DNA for the CDR3 is TGTGCCAGCACCTCGGGACAAATGAACACTGAAGCTTTCTTT.

In its sample, this clone is medium-sized. This sequence joins TRBV18 and TRBJ2-7, with 7 bases that match TRBD1. From germline, CDR1 is KGHSH and CDR2 LQKENI. The CDR3 sequence is 13 residues long. J was trimmed by 3 bases and V by 2 bases; bases with no gene match: 1. CDR3 nucleotides: TGTGCCAGCTCACCAGGGACAGACTACGAGCAGTACTTC. Translation: CASSPGTDYEQYF.

This clone has more than one count but fewer than ten. In nucleotides, the CDR3 is TGTGCCAGTGGGCAGGGGGATATTCAGCCCCAGCATTTT. Translating it yields CASGQGDIQPQHF. The rearrangement joins TRBV19 to TRBJ1-5; 7 bases are shared with TRBD1. This CDR3 contains 13 residues. CDR1 LNHDA and CDR2 SQIVND come from the germline V gene (reference sequence). The trim removed 8 bases at V and 6 bases at J, leaving 7 bases unmatched.

The J gene is TRBJ2-7, the V gene TRBV6-5; weak D call: TRBD2 (5 bases). Germline V gene data show CDR1 as MNHEY and CDR2 as SVGAGI. Trimming took off 4 bases at V and 0 bases at J, with 16 bases between the two ends. The CDR3 is 16 residues long. The CDR3 here is CASSFSMERTSYEQYF. The CDR3, as DNA: TGTGCCAGCAGTTTCTCGATGGAGCGGACCTCCTACGAGCAGTACTTC.

The V and J genes are TRBV10-1 and TRBJ2-1, with 9 bases fitting TRBD1. The CDR3 runs 13 residues. V shed 3 bases and J 7 bases; nucleotides not matched to a gene: 1. The V gene's germline CDR1 is WNHNN and CDR2 SYGVQD (reference sequence). This CDR3 reads CASSEQGANEQFF. CDR3 DNA sequence: TGCGCCAGCAGTGAACAGGGGGCAAATGAGCAGTTCTTC.

The V gene is TRBV6-1, the J gene TRBJ2-3; perhaps TRBD1 as D (6 bases). Trimming removed 8 bases from V and 2 bases from J, with 17 bases in between. Germline V gene data show CDR1 as MNHNS and CDR2 as SASEGT. The CDR3 is made up of 15 amino acids. CDR3 in amino acids: CASPWGQRSTDTQYF. DNA of the CDR3: TGTGCCAGCCCCTGGGGGCAACGGTCCACAGATACGCAGTATTTT.

CDR3 sequence (DNA): TGTGCCAGCAGTCTCTTGTCACAGGTTTACAATGAGCAGTTCTTC. Translating gives CASSLLSQVYNEQFF. The chain employs TRBV6-5 and TRBJ2-1; possible D gene TRBD1, 5 bases. Germline V CDR1 and CDR2: MNHEY, SVGAGI. There are 15 residues in the CDR3. Trimming left V 5 bases short and J 4 bases short, with 15 bases between.

The genes are TRBV7-9 and TRBJ2-7, with D possibly TRBD1 on 5 matching bases. The CDR3 runs to 15 residues. CDR1 is SEHNR, CDR2 FQNEAQ, per germline (reference sequence). The V end was cut by 4 bases, the J end by 0 bases, with 13 bases between. CDR3: CASSSRQMSSYEQYF. CDR3 in DNA: TGTGCCAGCAGCTCCCGACAGATGAGCTCCTACGAGCAGTACTTC.

The V and J genes are TRBV11-2 and TRBJ2-1; 7 nucleotides agree with TRBD2. CDR1 is SGHAT, CDR2 FQNNGV, per germline. The CDR3 spans 14 residues. J gave up 7 bases and V 5 bases, and 8 bases lay outside the gene matches. The CDR3 nucleotides read TGTGCCAGCAGCCTATCGGGGGAGGGGAATGAGCAGTTCTTC. Translated, it gives CASSLSGEGNEQFF. Filled out from reference TRBV11-2 and TRBJ2-1, the complete variable domain reads EAGVAQSPRYKIIEKRQSVAFWCNPISGHATLYWYQQILGQGPKLLIQFQNNGVVDDSQLPKDRFSAERLKGVDSTLKIQPAKLEDSAVYLCASSLSGEGNEQFFGPGTRLTVL.

This clone came up once. The V and J genes are TRBV5-1 and TRBJ2-1, with a possible D match to TRBD1 (6 bases). The CDR3 has 14 amino acids. CDR1 is SGHRS, CDR2 YFSETQ, per germline. Trimming removed 4 bases from V and 8 bases from J, with 16 bases in between. The CDR3 spells CASSEGDLWDEQFF. In DNA, the CDR3 is TGCGCCAGCAGCGAGGGGGACCTGTGGGATGAGCAGTTCTTC.

CDR3 coding DNA: TGTGCCAGCCGAGGAATTACTAATGAAAAACTGTTTTTT. Translating it yields CASRGITNEKLFF. The chain employs TRBV6-1 and TRBJ1-4; no clear D gene. The germline V and J ends were trimmed by 8 bases and 2 bases, with 9 bases remaining between them. CDR3 length: 13 amino acids. Per germline, CDR1 MNHNS and CDR2 SASEGT.

J is TRBJ2-7 and V is TRBV2; TRBD1 is a possible D gene (6 bases). V was clipped by 3 bases and J by 5 bases, with 8 bases between them. CDR3 length equals 12 residues. Per germline, CDR1 SNHLY and CDR2 FYNNEI. DNA of the CDR3: TGTGCCAGCAGTGACACAGGGCACGAGCAGTACTTC. It is translated as CASSDTGHEQYF.

The V gene is TRBV28, the J gene TRBJ1-4; D remains ambiguous. The germline gives CDR1 MDHEN, CDR2 SYDVKM. Trimming stripped 3 bases from V and 5 bases from J, with 10 bases between. This CDR3 is built from 14 residues. CDR3 residues: CASSLSDKNEKLFF. In DNA form, the CDR3 reads TGTGCCAGCAGTTTGTCAGACAAGAATGAAAAACTGTTTTTT.

The chain joins TRBV11-2 to TRBJ2-3, with 11 nucleotides matching TRBD2. Germline trimming cut 3 bases from V and 3 bases from J; bases unmatched to any gene: 11. Germline-derived CDR1 and CDR2 are SGHAT and FQNNGV. The CDR3 is 18 amino acids. As DNA, the CDR3 is TGTGCCAGCAGCTTGCCCCCGGGTAGCGGGGGGGCTACAGATACGCAGTATTTT. Residues: CASSLPPGSGGATDTQYF.

The V call is TRBV29-1, the J call TRBJ1-2; the D gene is possibly TRBD1 (6 bases). Trimming took off 7 bases at V and 6 bases at J, with 12 bases between the two ends. Per the germline V gene, CDR1 is SQVTM and CDR2 is ANQGSEA. CDR3 size: 11 residues. Written as DNA, the CDR3 is TGCAGCGAACAGACAGGTGATGGCTACACCTTC. Amino acid sequence: CSEQTGDGYTF.

Only a few counts were recorded for this clone. The chain employs TRBV2 and TRBJ1-6; D call uncertain. Trimming took 11 bases from V and 13 from J, leaving 18 bases between them. The CDR3 is 12 amino acids. Per the germline V gene, CDR1 is SNHLY and CDR2 is FYNNEI. The CDR3 loop is CARRTEGMPLHF. In DNA form, the CDR3 reads TGTGCCCGTCGGACGGAGGGAATGCCCCTCCACTTT.

The chain combines TRBV29-1 with TRBJ1-5; 11 positions agree with TRBD1. CDR3 length equals 14 residues. The germline CDR1 and CDR2 sequences are SQVTM and ANQGSEA. The junction had 6 bases not matched to a gene; V was cut back by 4 bases and J by 7 bases. CDR3 nucleotide sequence: TGCAGCGTTGCCCTGGGACAGGGGGGCCAGCCCCAGCATTTT. As protein: CSVALGQGGQPQHF.

This sequence joins TRBV10-3 and TRBJ1-5; D uncertain. This CDR3 has 15 amino acids. V dropped 0 bases and J dropped 4 bases, with 10 bases sitting between them. Germline V CDR1 and CDR2: ENHRY, SYGVKD. In DNA form, the CDR3 reads TGTGCCATCAGTGAGTCAGGAACTAGAAATCAGCCCCAGCATTTT. This translates into CAISESGTRNQPQHF.

This clone was observed once. The rearrangement joins TRBV5-6 to TRBJ1-6; tentative D call: TRBD1 (5 bases). This CDR3 contains 14 residues. V shed 4 bases and J shed 10 bases, with 15 bases lying between them. CDR1 SGHDT and CDR2 YYEEEE come from the germline V gene. The CDR3 coding sequence is TGTGCCAGCAGCGATTGGACGGGACCCTCACCCCTCCACTTT. As protein: CASSDWTGPSPLHF.